The sequence of this TCR beta chain was determined in a study of shared clonotypes between healthy human individuals. Study information: Per donor, CD8 memory used one plate, CD8 naive used two, CD4 memory used three and CD4 naive used three.

Libraries were prepared by immunoSEQ multiplex PCR; TCRdb keeps only in-frame clonotypes and omits some of them. The data show more than 2 million clones, nearly 97% seen once. Germline assignment: CDR1 WSHSY and CDR2 SAAADI. V lost 5 bases and J lost 7, with 17 bases in between. The length of the CDR3 is 14 residues. This TCR was recovered from a man younger than 35 in good health. Sequenced: naive CD4+ T cells sorted from blood. Subset specified: CD45RA+ positively selected. The chain carries TRBV10-2 and TRBJ2-5; D unclear. CDR3 protein: CASSHDLMLATQYF. The CDR3 nucleotides are TGCGCCAGCAGTCACGATTTGATGCTTGCGACCCAGTACTTC.